These 26 T cell receptor beta chains were all obtained from the same sample, sequenced in a study of blood T cells in healthy people across ages. The authors ran a second PCR of about 6 to 12 cycles using a sample-barcoded 5' primer and a J-beta primer mix. MiXCR, applied by TCRdb to the 5' RACE reads, yields one record per CDR3 protein. The sample has 1,500,000 or so distinct CDR3 sequences, approximately 59% seen once; the top ten hold over 5.5%. The material sequenced was blood. The source is a man younger than 35 in good health.

The chain recombines TRBV5-1 with TRBJ2-7; D may be TRBD1 (6 bases). Between the trimmed V and J ends, which lost 4 bases and 5 bases, there was a span of 16 bases. Germline V gene data show CDR1 as SGHRS and CDR2 as YFSETQ. The CDR3 is 14 residues long. The CDR3 reads CASSPAVGGDEQYF. The CDR3, as DNA: TGCGCCAGCAGCCCCGCGGTTGGGGGCGACGAGCAGTACTTC.

CDR3 DNA sequence: TGTGCCAGCAGTCCAACCCGGGACAGGGTAAACTATGGCTACACCTTC. This codes for CASSPTRDRVNYGYTF. This chain connects TRBV7-9 to TRBJ1-2; 9 bases align to TRBD1. Germline loops: CDR1 SEHNR, CDR2 FQNEAQ (reference sequence). This CDR3 has 16 residues. Germline trimming cut 6 bases from V and 2 bases from J; bases unmatched to any gene: 10.

A few counts support this clonotype. The chain has TRBV20-1 and TRBJ2-5; TRBD1 matches at 9 bases. V trimming: 3 bases; J trimming: 1 base; junction bases outside the gene matches: 6. The CDR3 length is 15 residues. From germline, CDR1 is DFQATT and CDR2 SNEGSKA (reference sequence). CDR3 region: CSASPGTGIQETQYF. In DNA, the CDR3 is TGCAGTGCTAGTCCCGGGACAGGGATCCAAGAGACCCAGTACTTC.

The J gene is TRBJ1-2, the V gene TRBV12-3 or TRBV12-4; D unclear. V was clipped by 1 base and J by 0 bases, with 6 bases between them. CDR3 length: 14 residues. As DNA, the CDR3 is TGTGCCAGCAGTTTAGATCTCCCTAACTATGGCTACACCTTC. It codes for CASSLDLPNYGYTF.

The chain carries TRBV12-3 or TRBV12-4 and TRBJ2-7; TRBD2 matches at 8 bases. The trim removed 5 bases at V and 4 bases at J, leaving 22 bases unmatched. CDR3 size: 19 residues. In DNA form, the CDR3 reads TGTGCCAGCAGTGCCCTCAGGGGTACGCAGCGGGAGCCCCTTTACGAGCAGTACTTC. Amino acid sequence: CASSALRGTQREPLYEQYF.

The rearrangement links TRBV4-1 to TRBJ2-7; maybe TRBD1 (5 bases). Between the trimmed V and J ends, which lost 1 base and 0 bases, there was a span of 13 bases. The germline V gene has CDR1 MGHRA and CDR2 YSYEKL. This CDR3 is built from 16 residues. CDR3 DNA: TGCGCCAGCAGCCAAGGTAGGGGAAGTAGCTCCTACGAGCAGTACTTC. Protein product: CASSQGRGSSSYEQYF.

This clonotype was counted between two and nine times. The rearrangement links TRBV7-9 to TRBJ2-1; the D gene is possibly TRBD1 (5 bases). CDR1 is SEHNR and CDR2 is FQNEAQ in the germline V gene (reference sequence). The CDR3 consists of 15 residues. V was pared by 2 bases and J by 5 bases, with 13 bases between. The CDR3 loop is CASSLHLEGDNEQFF. The DNA for the CDR3 is TGTGCCAGCAGCTTACACCTCGAAGGGGACAATGAGCAGTTCTTC.

V gene TRBV20-1 combines with J gene TRBJ2-1; TRBD1 aligns across 8 bases. Germline lookup yields CDR1 DFQATT and CDR2 SNEGSKA (reference sequence). The CDR3 runs to 15 residues. The ends lost 5 bases at V and 1 base at J; junction bases unmatched: 7. For the CDR3, the DNA is TGCAGTGCTCCGGACAGGGTAGGATCCTACAATGAGCAGTTCTTC. Protein product: CSAPDRVGSYNEQFF.

The chain has TRBV7-8 and TRBJ2-3; a possible D gene is TRBD1 (6 bases). The CDR3 length is 14 residues. Germline V lookup: CDR1 SGHVS, CDR2 FQNEAQ. V dropped 4 bases and J dropped 4 bases, with 12 bases sitting between them. The CDR3 region is CASSSLGGSDTQYF. CDR3 DNA sequence: TGTGCCAGCAGCTCCCTTGGGGGCTCAGATACGCAGTATTTT.

Comments on this clonotype: At one end the junction does not follow the germline gene, possibly because of a read error. This chain joins TRBV6-5 and TRBJ1-2; D is possibly TRBD1 (5 bases). CDR3 length: 15 residues. Germline CDR1 MNHEY, CDR2 SVGAGI. The CDR3 DNA follows: TGTGCCAGCACCTGGATATTGACAGAGAACTATGGCTGCACCTTC. Its translation: CASTWILTENYGCTF.

This clonotype was detected only once. Its ends do not fully match the called genes, so a read error is possible. This rearrangement joins TRBV4-2 to TRBJ1-3; 7 positions agree with TRBD1. This CDR3 is 16 amino acids long. Germline V gene sequence: CDR1 LGHNA, CDR2 YNFKEQ. CDR3 sequence: CASSQEDREEGNTIYF. CDR3 in DNA: TGTGCCAGCAGTCAAGAAGACAGGGAGGAGGGAAACACCATATATTTT.

In this sample, this clonotype turned up a few times. Germline and junction disagree at one end, which may indicate a read error. The gene calls are TRBV4-1 and TRBJ2-5; the match to TRBD2 covers 7 bases. Germline CDR1 is MGHRA and CDR2 is YSYEKL. The length of the CDR3 is 13 residues. CDR3 in amino acids: CASSQGLVETQYF. The CDR3 DNA reads TGTGCCAGCAGCCAAGGACTAGTAGAGACCCAGTACTTC.

The count of this clonotype is one. This rearrangement joins TRBV5-4 to TRBJ2-7; possibly TRBD1 for D (6 bases). The CDR3 consists of 15 residues. Per the germline V gene, CDR1 is SGHNT and CDR2 is YYREEE (reference sequence). Trimming shortened V by 3 bases and J by 3 bases, and 16 bases separated the two germline ends. The CDR3 is CASSSADRPYYEQYF. CDR3 coding DNA: TGTGCCAGCAGCTCTGCAGACAGGCCCTACTACGAGCAGTACTTC.

The V call is TRBV5-1, the J call TRBJ1-5; D is unclear. The CDR3 contains 14 residues. Between the trimmed V and J ends, which lost 5 bases and 2 bases, there was a span of 11 bases. Germline CDR1 is SGHRS and CDR2 is YFSETQ. The CDR3 DNA is TGCGCCAGCAGTATGGGAGGAGGCAATCAGCCCCAGCATTTT. It encodes CASSMGGGNQPQHF.

This clonotype has a single count. The J gene is TRBJ1-2, the V gene TRBV9, with 7 nucleotides matching TRBD1. Trimming at V came to 6 bases and at J to 7 bases, leaving 15 bases not matched to a gene. CDR3 size: 15 residues. Germline CDR1 and CDR2: SGDLS and YYNGEE. The CDR3 region has the DNA TGTGCCAGCACCGAAGAGTCTCGAGCAGGGGGTGGCTACACCTTC. This codes for CASTEESRAGGGYTF.

This chain links TRBV2 with TRBJ2-1; perhaps TRBD2 as D (5 bases). V was clipped by 6 bases and J by 12 bases, with 15 bases between them. There are 12 residues in the CDR3. Germline CDR1 and CDR2: SNHLY and FYNNEI. CDR3 DNA: TGTGCCAGCAGACCCCCTGCGGAGGTGCAGTTCTTC. It codes for CASRPPAEVQFF.

This clonotype was observed a few times. The chain uses TRBV13 and TRBJ2-1; 10 bases line up with TRBD2. Germline V gene data show CDR1 as PRHDT and CDR2 as FYEKMQ (reference sequence). V was pared by 3 bases and J by 10 bases, with 9 bases of the junction left unmatched. This CDR3 region has 15 residues. CDR3 in DNA: TGTGCCAGCAGCTTGGGGCTAGCGGGAGTCAGGGAGCAGTTCTTC. Translation gives CASSLGLAGVREQFF.

In its sample, this clonotype was seen a few times. The V and J genes are TRBV4-1 and TRBJ1-2; 9 bases are a match to TRBD1. V dropped 2 bases and J dropped 5; count of bases not matched to a gene: 6. The CDR3 runs 15 residues. CDR1 and CDR2 (germline): MGHRA, YSYEKL. The CDR3 spells CASSQNTGTGYGYTF. The CDR3 DNA reads as TGCGCCAGCAGCCAAAATACCGGGACAGGGTATGGCTACACCTTC.

This rearrangement joins TRBV4-1 to TRBJ2-1; 9 nucleotides match TRBD2. The length of the CDR3 is 16 residues. Looked up from germline, CDR1 is MGHRA and CDR2 is YSYEKL. Trimming took 0 bases from V and 7 from J; bases not matched to a gene: 7. In DNA form, the CDR3 reads TGCGCCAGCAGCCAAGATCAGGATAGCGGGAGAAATGAGCAGTTCTTC. It codes for CASSQDQDSGRNEQFF.

CDR3: CASSSVSTEAFF. The CDR3 DNA is TGTGCCAGCAGTTCAGTGTCTACTGAAGCTTTCTTT. The chain employs TRBV6-5 and TRBJ1-1, with D unresolved. V shed 4 bases and J shed 5 bases, with 8 bases lying between them. This CDR3 comprises 12 residues. Looked up from germline, CDR1 is MNHEY and CDR2 is SVGAGI.

V gene TRBV20-1 combines with J gene TRBJ2-4, with TRBD2 matching 9 bases. This CDR3 has 14 residues. Germline trimming cut 4 bases from V and 0 bases from J; bases unmatched to any gene: 1. From germline, CDR1 is DFQATT and CDR2 SNEGSKA (reference sequence). The CDR3 nucleotides are TGCAGTGCTATAGCGGGAGTAGCCAAAAACATTCAGTACTTC. It yields the protein CSAIAGVAKNIQYF.

V usage is TRBV20-1 and J usage is TRBJ2-1, with a weak D call TRBD1 (6 bases). There are 13 residues in the CDR3. Germline CDR1 is DFQATT and CDR2 is SNEGSKA (reference sequence). V lost 5 bases and J 4 bases, leaving 12 bases between the germline ends. The CDR3 DNA reads TGCAGTGCTCTACTTCAGGGGTACAATGAGCAGTTCTTC. Amino acids: CSALLQGYNEQFF.

This clonotype occurred a few times. The chain employs TRBV20-1 and TRBJ2-7; D call uncertain. V was trimmed by 7 bases and J by 6 bases, leaving 19 bases between them. The germline V gene has CDR1 DFQATT and CDR2 SNEGSKA (reference sequence). The CDR3 runs to 13 residues. The CDR3 sequence is CSVTYSDPPEQYF. The CDR3 nucleotides are TGCAGTGTTACGTATAGTGACCCACCCGAGCAGTACTTC.

This clonotype was counted only a few times. The rearrangement links TRBV25-1 to TRBJ2-1, with 9 nucleotides matching TRBD1. V shed 3 bases, J shed 4 bases, and the junction held 4 bases outside the gene matches. Germline CDR1 reads MGHDK; CDR2 reads SYGVNS. The CDR3 extends over 15 amino acids. The CDR3 here is CASSDPGTGYNEQFF. For the CDR3, the DNA is TGTGCCAGCAGTGATCCCGGGACAGGGTACAATGAGCAGTTCTTC. The whole variable domain, filled in from reference TRBV25-1 and TRBJ2-1, reads EADIYQTPRYLVIGTGKKITLECSQTMGHDKMYWYQQDPGMELHLIHYSYGVNSTEKGDLSSESTVSRIRTEHFPLTLESARPSHTSQYLCASSDPGTGYNEQFFGPGTRLTVL.

The chain recombines TRBV4-3 with TRBJ2-5, with D maybe TRBD2 (6 bases). Trimming stripped 2 bases from V and 13 bases from J, with 20 bases between. Looked up from germline, CDR1 is LGHNA and CDR2 is YSLEER. This CDR3 has 14 amino acids. This chain's CDR3 is CASSQLVGTGVLYF. DNA of the CDR3: TGCGCCAGCAGCCAACTTGTGGGAACGGGGGTTCTGTACTTC.

The J gene is TRBJ1-5, the V gene TRBV15; D is possibly TRBD1 (5 bases). CDR1 and CDR2 (germline): LNHNV, YYDKDF (reference sequence). Trimming removed 0 bases from V and 7 bases from J, with 16 bases in between. The CDR3 sequence is 16 residues long. This CDR3 is CATSRDRWAGTQPQHF. DNA of the CDR3: TGTGCCACCAGCAGAGATCGGTGGGCAGGGACCCAGCCCCAGCATTTT.